The rows below give T cell receptor beta chains drawn from one sample of a study of blood T cell repertoires in COVID-19. Clones were read by immunoSEQ multiplex PCR, and TCRdb kept only the in-frame ones, dropping some. The table shows about 83,000 clones, with about 86% occurring only once. Sequences were obtained from peripheral blood. Source of these receptors: a woman at least 80 years old in a cohort sampled during active or convalescent COVID-19. The CDR3 runs from the conserved cysteine through the conserved F or W. D genes are given only for firm matches. The size field is filled for only some rows; it gives once, few, many or a size class.

>16|TRBV10-3|TRBJ1-2|.|TRBD1
TGTGCCATCAGTGCCTCTACGACAGGGGACAACTATGGCTACACCTTC
CAISASTTGDNYGYTF
>15|TRBV5-1|TRBJ2-1|once|.
TGCGCCAGCAGCTTGGTTGCGGAACCCTACAATGAGCAGTTCTTC
CASSLVAEPYNEQFF
>15|TRBV11-3|TRBJ2-3|few|TRBD2
TGTGCCAGCAGCTTACTAGCGGGGGCCACAGATACGCAGTATTTT
CASSLLAGATDTQYF
>15|TRBV9|TRBJ1-2|.|TRBD1
TGTGCCAGCAGCGGGGGACAGGGACCCAACTATGGCTACACCTTC
CASSGGQGPNYGYTF
>15|TRBV11-2|TRBJ2-1|.|TRBD2
TGTGCCAGCAGCTTAGGGACTAGCGGGGCCCAGTGGCAGTTCTTC
CASSLGTSGAQWQFF
>18|TRBV5-5|TRBJ1-5|many|TRBD1
TGTGCCAGCAGCTTGGCCGGACAGGGGGCACTTAGCAATCAGCCCCAGCATTTT
CASSLAGQGALSNQPQHF
>15|TRBV2|TRBJ1-1|.|TRBD1
TGTGCCAGCAGTTCCCTCGAGGGGGCCGGAACTGAAGCTTTCTTT
CASSSLEGAGTEAFF
>13|TRBV5-6|TRBJ2-1|.|.
TGTGCCAGCAGACAAGACTCAGACAATGAGCAGTTCTTC
CASRQDSDNEQFF
>17|TRBV7-9|TRBJ1-2|.|TRBD1
TGTGCCAGCAGTAGTCCGGGACAGGGGGCGAATAACTATGGCTACACCTTC
CASSSPGQGANNYGYTF
>14|TRBV5-1|TRBJ2-7|.|TRBD2
TGCGCCAGCGGACCCCGGGAGGGGCCCTACGAGCAGTACTTC
CASGPREGPYEQYF
>16|TRBV10-3|TRBJ2-1|.|TRBD1
TGTGCCATCACTCAGGGGGTCGGCAGCTCCTACAATGAGCAGTTCTTC
CAITQGVGSSYNEQFF
>19|TRBV23-1|TRBJ2-6|.|TRBD2
TGCGCCAGCAGGCACCCTTTAGCGGGAGGGCCATCTGGGGCCAACGTCCTGACTTTC
CASRHPLAGGPSGANVLTF
>14|TRBV11-2|TRBJ2-5|.|.
TGTGCCAGCAGCTTGAACAGGGCAGGGGAGACCCAGTACTTC
CASSLNRAGETQYF
>14|TRBV28|TRBJ1-4|.|TRBD1
TGTGCCAGCAGGGGGGGACAGGGTAGAGAAAAACTGTTTTTT
CASRGGQGREKLFF
>15|TRBV5-4|TRBJ1-1|.|.
TGTGCCAGCAGCGTAAGACAGGAATCAAACACTGAAGCTTTCTTT
CASSVRQESNTEAFF
>15|TRBV7-6|TRBJ2-5|.|TRBD2
TGTGCCAGCAGCTATAGGCGGGAGGGCCGAGAGACCCAGTACTTC
CASSYRREGRETQYF
>16|TRBV5-1|TRBJ1-5|.|.
TGCGCCAGCAGCTTGGGGGCGACAGCGAGCAATCAGCCCCAGCATTTT
CASSLGATASNQPQHF
>15|TRBV19|TRBJ2-1|.|TRBD2
TGTGCCAGTAGCCGGCGGGGGGTCGTGGACAATGAGCAGTTCTTC
CASSRRGVVDNEQFF
>14|TRBV6-5|TRBJ1-1|.|.
TGTGCCAGCAGTTACTCTAGGGGGGGCACTGAAGCTTTCTTT
CASSYSRGGTEAFF
>13|TRBV7-2|TRBJ2-3|.|.
TGTGCCAGCAGCTGGACAGTTCTAGATACGCAGTATTTT
CASSWTVLDTQYF
>13|TRBV11-3|TRBJ2-1|.|TRBD1
TGTGCCAGCAGACGACAGGGTAACAATGAGCAGTTCTTC
CASRRQGNNEQFF
>18|TRBV21-1|TRBJ1-3|few|.
TGTGCCAGCAGGATGACCGGGACAGGGGAGATTTCTGGAAACACCATATATTTT
CASRMTGTGEISGNTIYF
>13|TRBV3-1/TRBV3-2|TRBJ2-2|few|.
TGTGCCAGCAGCCAGGCCCACACCGGGGAGCTGTTTTTT
CASSQAHTGELFF
>12|TRBV6-1|TRBJ1-1|once|.
TGTGCCAGCAGTGAAGCGGTCAGTGAAGCTTTCTTT
CASSEAVSEAFF
>11|TRBV12-5|TRBJ1-1|few|.
TGTGCTAGTGGTTTTACAACTGAAGCTTTCTTT
CASGFTTEAFF
>15|TRBV27|TRBJ1-3|.|.
TGTGCCAGCAGTACCCTAGGCCTCTCTGGAAACACCATATATTTT
CASSTLGLSGNTIYF
>14|TRBV20-1|TRBJ2-1|.|.
TGCAGTGCTAGTCTCGGGAGCGCTTACAATGAGCAGTTCTTC
CSASLGSAYNEQFF
>14|TRBV11-2|TRBJ1-1|once|.
TGTGCCAGCAGCTTAGGGGGAGGGGACACTGAAGCTTTCTTT
CASSLGGGDTEAFF
>14|TRBV18|TRBJ1-3|.|TRBD1
TGTGCCAGCTCACGAGAGAGGGGGCCAACCACCATATATTTT
CASSRERGPTTIYF
>15|TRBV6-5|TRBJ2-7|.|TRBD1
TGTGCCAGCAGCTATTGGGGACAGGGAATTAGCGAGCAGTACTTC
CASSYWGQGISEQYF
>17|TRBV4-1|TRBJ2-3|.|.
TGCGCCAGCAGCCCCTATTATAGAGGATGGGGCACAGATACGCAGTATTTT
CASSPYYRGWGTDTQYF
>16|TRBV5-1|TRBJ2-1|.|.
TGCGCCAGCAGTCTATCCGGTGGGGCTGTTAAGGATGAGCAGTTCTTC
CASSLSGGAVKDEQFF
>16|TRBV18|TRBJ2-3|.|TRBD2
TGTGCCAGCTCACCTGAACTAGCGGGAGATTGGGATACGCAGTATTTT
CASSPELAGDWDTQYF
>14|TRBV10-2|TRBJ1-1|.|TRBD1
TGCGCCACCTCCGAGGGACAGCAGAACACTGAAGCTTTCTTT
CATSEGQQNTEAFF
>15|TRBV5-1|TRBJ2-7|once|TRBD2
TGCGCCAGCAGCTTAGGACTAGCGGGGCTTTACGAGCAGTACTTC
CASSLGLAGLYEQYF
>13|TRBV29-1|TRBJ1-4|.|TRBD1
TGCAGCGCCGCGGACAGGGGGCACGAAAAACTGTTTTTT
CSAADRGHEKLFF
>15|TRBV27|TRBJ1-4|once|.
TGTGCCAGCAGCCTCCTAATCGGGGGGAATGAAAAACTGTTTTTT
CASSLLIGGNEKLFF
>15|TRBV19|TRBJ1-5|.|TRBD1
TGTGCCAGTAGGACGGACAGGATAAGCAATCAGCCCCAGCATTTT
CASRTDRISNQPQHF
>13|TRBV9|TRBJ2-7|once|TRBD1
TGTGCCAGCAGCGCCACAGGGGGAGACGAGCAGTACTTC
CASSATGGDEQYF
>14|TRBV2|TRBJ1-4|.|.
TGTGCCAGCAACCAGGACACTTCTAATGAAAAACTGTTTTTT
CASNQDTSNEKLFF
>16|TRBV7-8|TRBJ1-1|.|.
TGTGCCAGCAGCTTAGGGACAGCCCGAATTGGGACTGAAGCTTTCTTT
CASSLGTARIGTEAFF
>13|TRBV5-1|TRBJ1-1|.|.
TGCGCCAGCAGCCTCGGGGAGGACACTGAAGCTTTCTTT
CASSLGEDTEAFF
>13|TRBV5-1|TRBJ1-1|.|.
TGCGCCAGCAGCTTGGAATCGGGGTTCGCAGCTTTCTTT
CASSLESGFAAFF
>13|TRBV9|TRBJ2-5|.|.
TGTGCCAGCAGCGTAGCTACCCAAGAGACCCAGTACTTC
CASSVATQETQYF
>14|TRBV29-1|TRBJ1-5|.|.
TGCAGCGTTGCAGCGGCAGCTAGCAATCAGCCCCAGCATTTT
CSVAAAASNQPQHF
>15|TRBV5-1|TRBJ1-4|.|.
TGCGCCAGCAGCTTGTCTCAGGGCCGGAATGAAAAACTGTTTTTT
CASSLSQGRNEKLFF
>14|TRBV4-1|TRBJ2-3|.|.
TGCGCCAGCAGCCAAGGGGCCACCACAGATACGCAGTATTTT
CASSQGATTDTQYF
>13|TRBV19|TRBJ1-1|.|TRBD1
TGTGCCAGTAGCATGACAGGGCGCACTGAAGCTTTCTTT
CASSMTGRTEAFF
>15|TRBV2|TRBJ2-7|.|TRBD2
TGTGCCAGCAGTGTTTCGGCTAGCGGGAGAGGCGAGCAGTACTTC
CASSVSASGRGEQYF
>18|TRBV23-1|TRBJ2-1|.|TRBD2
TGCGCCAGCAGTCCCTTCGGGTGTAGCGGGAGCTCCTACAATGAGCAGTTCTTC
CASSPFGCSGSSYNEQFF
>13|TRBV5-4|TRBJ1-6|.|TRBD1
TGTGCCAGCAGCTTGGATAGGGGGCATCCCCTCCACTTT
CASSLDRGHPLHF
>13|TRBV28|TRBJ1-2|.|.
TGTGCCAGCAGAGTCCCGGGGGTCTATGGCTACACCTTC
CASRVPGVYGYTF
>14|TRBV28|TRBJ2-7|once|TRBD1
TGTGCCAGCAGCCCGTCGGGACAGGGTTACGAGCAGTACTTC
CASSPSGQGYEQYF
>13|TRBV19|TRBJ1-2|.|.
TGTGCCAGTAGTAGGGCAGGTGACTATGGCTACACCTTC
CASSRAGDYGYTF